This T cell receptor (beta chain) was sequenced for a study of T cells after yellow fever vaccination. A word on this clonotype: Antigen unknown.

Study-level results: The study re-detected most primary-vaccination clones after the booster (around 96% CD4, roughly 85% CD8).

TCRdb fed the 5' RACE reads into MiXCR, producing one record per CDR3 protein. The sample records a few hundred thousand distinct CDR3 sequences, less than 7.5% being singletons. Between the trimmed V and J ends, which lost 5 bases and 5 bases, there was a span of 3 bases. The CDR3 is made up of 10 amino acids. From germline, CDR1 is SGHTA and CDR2 FQGNSA. The chain has TRBV7-2 and TRBJ1-2; no firm D call. The material was CD4+ T cells sorted from PBMCs, obtained on the day of the yellow fever booster vaccination. The sequence was collected from a man younger than 40 who received the YFV17D yellow fever vaccine. DNA of the CDR3: TGTGCCAGCAGCCAATATGGCTACACCTTC. This codes for CASSQYGYTF.